The 29 T cell receptor beta chains below all came from one sample that was sequenced in a study of OX40 agonist ivuxolimab in advanced cancers. Only in-frame clones appear in the TCRdb table, and some are missing; sequencing was by immunoSEQ multiplex PCR. This sample has about 61,000 clones, with about nine tenths found just once. The sample here was CD4+ or CD8+ T cells sorted from blood, taken in a trial of the OX40 agonist ivuxolimab. The source of these receptors is an adult with an advanced solid tumor such as melanoma, head and neck, liver or kidney cancer.

The rearrangement uses TRBV12-5 and TRBJ2-6; D is perhaps TRBD1 (6 bases). V dropped 4 bases and J dropped 0 bases, with 19 bases sitting between them. This CDR3 region has 19 residues. Germline V gives CDR1 LGHNT, CDR2 FRNRAP. This CDR3 reads CASGSLQNRATSGANVLTF. The DNA of the CDR3 is TGTGCTAGTGGTTCTCTCCAAAACAGGGCTACCTCTGGGGCCAACGTCCTGACTTTC. Full variable domain (rest looked up from reference TRBV12-5 and TRBJ2-6): DARVTQTPRHKVTEMGQEVTMRCQPILGHNTVFWYRQTMMQGLELLAYFRNRAPLDDSGMPKDRFSAEMPDATLATLKIQPSEPRDSAVYFCASGSLQNRATSGANVLTFGAGSRLTVL.

This clone was seen a single time. The genes are TRBV4-3 and TRBJ1-1; 9 positions match TRBD1. V lost 0 bases and J lost 7; bases outside the gene matches: 6. The CDR3 length is 15 residues. Germline V gives CDR1 LGHNA, CDR2 YSLEER. Here the CDR3 reads CASSQEGTGWVEAFF. The DNA of the CDR3 is TGCGCCAGCAGCCAAGAAGGGACAGGGTGGGTTGAAGCTTTCTTT.

In DNA, the CDR3 is TGTGCCAGCAGCCCGCGCGCGGGACTAGCGAATACCATCTACAATGAGCAGTTCTTC. Translation: CASSPRAGLANTIYNEQFF. This chain joins TRBV28 and TRBJ2-1; 10 bases agree with TRBD2. The germline gives CDR1 MDHEN, CDR2 SYDVKM. This CDR3 comprises 19 residues. The junction had 17 bases not matched to a gene; V was cut back by 6 bases and J by 3 bases.

On this clone: Given a far larger clone just one base away, this is likely a sequencing read error. The chain recombines TRBV30 with TRBJ1-5; D unclear. The V and J ends lost 0 bases and 1 base respectively, with 4 bases between them. The CDR3 contains 13 residues. Germline V gene data show CDR1 as GTSNPN and CDR2 as SVGIG (reference sequence). CDR3 protein: CAWSVRSNQPQHF. CDR3 bases: TGTGCCTGGAGTGTACGGAGCAATCAGCCCCAGCATTTT.

The chain carries TRBV9 and TRBJ2-5; 7 positions agree with TRBD2. The CDR3 sequence is 14 residues long. Germline V gene sequence: CDR1 SGDLS, CDR2 YYNGEE. After removal of 4 bases from V and 10 bases from J, the junction contained 13 bases not matched to a gene. CDR3 protein: CASSPKTSVRGQYF. CDR3 nucleotide sequence: TGTGCCAGCAGCCCTAAAACTAGCGTGAGGGGCCAGTACTTC.

This chain links TRBV27 with TRBJ2-7, with D hard to call. The V gene's germline CDR1 is MNHEY and CDR2 SMNVEV (reference sequence). Trimming shortened V by 6 bases and J by 4 bases, and 19 bases separated the two germline ends. The CDR3 has 15 residues. Here the CDR3 reads CASRTLRSLGYEQYF. In DNA form, the CDR3 reads TGTGCCAGCAGAACCCTAAGGTCTTTGGGATACGAGCAGTACTTC.

This chain connects TRBV4-1 to TRBJ2-1; D call uncertain. The CDR3 is made up of 14 amino acids. Germline CDR1 is MGHRA and CDR2 is YSYEKL. Trimming shortened V by 5 bases and J by 2 bases, and 10 bases separated the two germline ends. As DNA, the CDR3 is TGCGCCAGCAGCGGTCGCGGCACCTACAATGAGCAGTTCTTC. It specifies CASSGRGTYNEQFF.

As regards this clone: Within the sample, other DNA sequences also encode this same CDR3. The J gene is TRBJ1-5, the V gene TRBV10-3; weak D call: TRBD1 (5 bases). V gave up 6 bases and J gave up 1 base, with 16 bases separating them. The CDR3 is 16 residues long. Germline V gives CDR1 ENHRY, CDR2 SYGVKD. The CDR3 nucleotides read TGTGCCATCAGCGAGAGGGGAGGGAAGAGCAATCAGCCCCAGCATTTT. Translated, it gives CAISERGGKSNQPQHF.

V gene TRBV9 combines with J gene TRBJ2-3, with D unresolved. The CDR3 consists of 14 residues. CDR1 is SGDLS and CDR2 is YYNGEE in the germline V gene. Between the trimmed V and J ends, which lost 1 base and 2 bases, there was a span of 8 bases. CDR3 protein: CASSVSSVTDTQYF. CDR3 in DNA: TGTGCCAGCAGCGTAAGTAGTGTCACAGATACGCAGTATTTT.

The chain carries TRBV30 and TRBJ1-3, with D unresolved. Trimming shortened V by 2 bases and J by 5 bases, and 10 bases separated the two germline ends. This CDR3 comprises 13 residues. CDR1 and CDR2 from the germline V gene are GTSNPN and SVGIG (reference sequence). CDR3 in DNA: TGTGCCTGGAGTCGCGGGCCTCGAAACACCATATATTTT. Translation: CAWSRGPRNTIYF.

The V gene is TRBV28, the J gene TRBJ2-1, with TRBD1 matching 7 bases. With 6 bases clipped from V and 2 bases from J, the junction kept 13 bases outside the gene matches. Germline lookup yields CDR1 MDHEN and CDR2 SYDVKM. The CDR3 runs 17 residues. The CDR3 loop reads CASSRRGGRPTYNEQFF. The CDR3 bases are TGTGCCAGCAGCCGTCGAGGGGGCCGGCCTACCTACAATGAGCAGTTCTTC. The full variable domain, with the rest looked up from reference TRBV28 and TRBJ2-1, is DVKVTQSSRYLVKRTGEKVFLECVQDMDHENMFWYRQDPGLGLRLIYFSYDVKMKEKGDIPEGYSVSREKKERFSLILESASTNQTSMYLCASSRRGGRPTYNEQFFGPGTRLTVL.

The V and J genes are TRBV7-2 and TRBJ1-2; a possible D gene is TRBD1 (6 bases). The CDR3 is made up of 14 amino acids. V lost 0 bases and J lost 3, with 8 bases in between. From germline, CDR1 is SGHTA and CDR2 FQGNSA. Here the CDR3 DNA reads TGTGCCAGCAGCTTAGCGGGGGGCGACTATGGCTACACCTTC. Residues: CASSLAGGDYGYTF.

CDR3 nucleotide sequence: TGTGCCACCAGCAGAGATCGTACGGAGGGGACTAACTATGGCTACACCTTC. Translated, it gives CATSRDRTEGTNYGYTF. The chain couples TRBV15 to TRBJ1-2; D possibly corresponds to TRBD1 (5 bases). V was trimmed by 0 bases and J by 0 bases, leaving 14 bases between them. CDR1 and CDR2 from the germline V gene are LNHNV and YYDKDF (reference sequence). This CDR3 has 17 residues.

V and J are TRBV19 and TRBJ2-1; D possibly uses TRBD1 or TRBD2 (5 bases each). Germline CDR1 and CDR2: LNHDA and SQIVND (reference sequence). This CDR3 comprises 14 residues. Trimming stripped 6 bases from V and 7 bases from J, with 16 bases between. The CDR3 is CASSPMGESNEQFF. As DNA, the CDR3 is TGTGCCAGTAGCCCCATGGGGGAGTCAAATGAGCAGTTCTTC.

V and J are TRBV2 and TRBJ1-3; no reliable D call. CDR1 and CDR2 from the germline V gene are SNHLY and FYNNEI. This CDR3 has 13 residues. V lost 8 bases to trimming and J lost 2 bases, with 10 bases between them. CDR3: CASGWEPGNTIYF. The DNA for the CDR3 is TGTGCCAGCGGTTGGGAGCCTGGAAACACCATATATTTT.

J is TRBJ1-5 and V is TRBV4-1; no clear D. The V and J ends lost 2 bases and 0 bases respectively, with 8 bases between them. CDR1 is MGHRA and CDR2 is YSYEKL in the germline V gene. There are 15 residues in the CDR3. CDR3 region: CASSQLQVSNQPQHF. In DNA form, the CDR3 reads TGCGCCAGCAGCCAACTCCAGGTTAGCAATCAGCCCCAGCATTTT.

The chain is built from TRBV30 and TRBJ2-2; D not resolved. The CDR3 sequence is 13 residues long. Germline CDR1 reads GTSNPN; CDR2 reads SVGIG (reference sequence). Trimming took off 3 bases at V and 2 bases at J, with 7 bases between the two ends. The chain's CDR3 is CAWRGQNTGELFF. The CDR3 DNA reads TGTGCCTGGAGGGGCCAAAACACCGGGGAGCTGTTTTTT.

CDR3 in DNA: TGTGCCAGCAGCATCAGAGGAAATGAGCAGTTCTTC. It specifies CASSIRGNEQFF. The chain carries TRBV27 and TRBJ2-1; unclear D gene. V was shortened by 6 bases and J by 7 bases, with 10 bases between the two germline ends. Germline V gene lookup returns CDR1 MNHEY and CDR2 SMNVEV (reference sequence). The CDR3 has 12 residues.

The chain carries TRBV6-6 and TRBJ1-2; unclear D gene. Germline lookup yields CDR1 MNHNY and CDR2 SVGAGI (reference sequence). CDR3 length: 13 residues. Trimming took 5 bases from V and 4 from J, leaving 11 bases between them. Here the CDR3 reads CASSGLGTYGYTF. In nucleotides, the CDR3 is TGTGCCAGCAGTGGACTTGGTACCTATGGCTACACCTTC.

The chain combines TRBV28 with TRBJ2-1; 7 nucleotides align to TRBD1. The V and J ends lost 2 bases and 8 bases, in that order; junction bases with no gene match: 6. The CDR3 loop spans 14 amino acids. CDR1 is MDHEN and CDR2 is SYDVKM in the germline V gene. In nucleotides, the CDR3 is TGTGCCAGCAGTTTAAGGGGGCGCGTCTATGAGCAGTTCTTC. Encoded protein: CASSLRGRVYEQFF.

The V and J genes are TRBV6-1 and TRBJ2-7; TRBD1 matches at 9 bases. The V gene's germline CDR1 is MNHNS and CDR2 SASEGT. The CDR3 covers 15 residues. Trimming cost V 2 bases and J 3 bases; bases outside gene matches: 5. The DNA for the CDR3 is TGTGCCAGCAGTGAACATTCGGACAGGGGCTACGAGCAGTACTTC. This sequence encodes CASSEHSDRGYEQYF.

V is TRBV6-6 and J is TRBJ2-5, with D possibly being TRBD1 (5 bases). Between the trimmed V and J ends, which lost 6 bases and 5 bases, there was a span of 16 bases. Looked up from germline, CDR1 is MNHNY and CDR2 is SVGAGI (reference sequence). This CDR3 is 14 amino acids long. CDR3 nucleotide sequence: TGTGCCAGCAGGGCAGGGTTTGGATTGGAGACCCAGTACTTC. This gives the protein CASRAGFGLETQYF.

CDR3 sequence (DNA): TGTGCCAGCAGCGTGGGGCAGGGGGATGAAAAACTGTTTTTT. Translated: CASSVGQGDEKLFF. J is TRBJ1-4 and V is TRBV9; 7 nucleotides match TRBD1. CDR3 length equals 14 residues. Germline V CDR1 and CDR2: SGDLS, YYNGEE. V gave up 2 bases and J gave up 6 bases; unmatched junction bases: 4.

This clone is a singleton in its sample. V is TRBV7-9 and J is TRBJ2-1; 8 nucleotides line up with TRBD2. The CDR3 runs to 15 residues. Losses at the gene ends were 1 base for V and 8 bases for J; bases not matched to a gene: 7. Germline lookup yields CDR1 SEHNR and CDR2 FQNEAQ (reference sequence). CDR3 protein: CASSLGSGGVDEQFF. DNA for the CDR3: TGTGCCAGCAGCTTAGGGTCGGGAGGGGTCGATGAGCAGTTCTTC.

This chain joins TRBV6-6 and TRBJ2-3; 7 bases line up with TRBD1. The CDR3 totals 14 residues. CDR1 MNHNY and CDR2 SVGAGI come from the germline V gene (reference sequence). V gave up 7 bases and J gave up 6 bases; unmatched junction bases: 10. The CDR3 DNA is TGTGCCAGCACTCCGGGACAGTCGTCGGATACGCAGTATTTT. Its protein product is CASTPGQSSDTQYF.

The V gene is TRBV11-3, the J gene TRBJ2-3; the D is unclear. With 5 bases removed from V and 3 bases from J, the gap between germline ends came to 6 bases. The CDR3 runs to 12 residues. The V gene's germline CDR1 is SGHNT and CDR2 YENEEA. CDR3 coding DNA: TGTGCCAGCAGCGGGGATACAGATACGCAGTATTTT. Protein: CASSGDTDTQYF.

The chain has TRBV27 and TRBJ2-7; 7 nucleotides align to TRBD2. The CDR3 loop spans 15 amino acids. CDR1 is MNHEY, CDR2 SMNVEV, per germline (reference sequence). Trimming at V came to 2 bases and at J to 6 bases, leaving 10 bases not matched to a gene. DNA for the CDR3: TGTGCCAGCAGTTTAGTCGCCAGCGGGGTCGCCGAGCAGTACTTC. It is translated as CASSLVASGVAEQYF.

V is TRBV5-1 and J is TRBJ2-7, with unresolved D. Germline-derived CDR1 and CDR2 are SGHRS and YFSETQ. V was cut by 0 bases and J by 2 bases, with 9 bases left in between. This CDR3 is built from 14 residues. CDR3 in amino acids: CASSLDGRPYEQYV. As DNA, the CDR3 is TGCGCCAGCAGCTTGGACGGCAGACCCTACGAGCAGTACGTC.

V gene TRBV7-2 combines with J gene TRBJ1-2; the D gene is possibly TRBD1 (5 bases). The length of the CDR3 is 17 residues. V was clipped by 1 base and J by 4 bases, with 19 bases between them. The germline gives CDR1 SGHTA, CDR2 FQGNSA. The CDR3 DNA reads as TGTGCCAGCAGCTTAGATCCAGGGAACGTTCCTATCTATGGCTACACCTTC. It is translated as CASSLDPGNVPIYGYTF.